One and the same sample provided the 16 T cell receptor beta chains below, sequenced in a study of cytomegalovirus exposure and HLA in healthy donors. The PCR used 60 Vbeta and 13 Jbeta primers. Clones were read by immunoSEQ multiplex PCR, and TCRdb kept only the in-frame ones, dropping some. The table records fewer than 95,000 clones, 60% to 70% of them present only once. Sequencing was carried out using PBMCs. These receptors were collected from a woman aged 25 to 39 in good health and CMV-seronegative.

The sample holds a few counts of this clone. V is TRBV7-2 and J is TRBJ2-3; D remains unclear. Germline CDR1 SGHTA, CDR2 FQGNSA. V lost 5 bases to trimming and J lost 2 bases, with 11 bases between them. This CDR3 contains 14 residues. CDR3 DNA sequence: TGTGCCAGCAGCCCAGATCCCGTCACAGATACGCAGTATTTT. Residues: CASSPDPVTDTQYF.

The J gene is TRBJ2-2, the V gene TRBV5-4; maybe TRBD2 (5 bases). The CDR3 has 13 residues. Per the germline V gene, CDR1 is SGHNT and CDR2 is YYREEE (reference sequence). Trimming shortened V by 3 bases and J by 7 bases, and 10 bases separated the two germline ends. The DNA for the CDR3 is TGTGCCAGCAGCTCCCCCGGGATCGGGGAGCTGTTTTTT. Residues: CASSSPGIGELFF.

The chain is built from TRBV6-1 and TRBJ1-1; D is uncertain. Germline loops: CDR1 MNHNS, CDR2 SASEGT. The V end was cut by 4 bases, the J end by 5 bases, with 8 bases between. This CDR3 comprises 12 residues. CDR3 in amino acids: CASSARRTEAFF. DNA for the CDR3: TGTGCCAGCAGTGCTCGGAGGACTGAAGCTTTCTTT.

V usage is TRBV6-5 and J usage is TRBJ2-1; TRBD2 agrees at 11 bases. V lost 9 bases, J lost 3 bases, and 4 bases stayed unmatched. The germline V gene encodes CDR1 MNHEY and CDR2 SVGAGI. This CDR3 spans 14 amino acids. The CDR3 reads CASSTSGDYNEQFF. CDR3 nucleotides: TGTGCCAGTTCGACTAGCGGGGACTACAATGAGCAGTTCTTC.

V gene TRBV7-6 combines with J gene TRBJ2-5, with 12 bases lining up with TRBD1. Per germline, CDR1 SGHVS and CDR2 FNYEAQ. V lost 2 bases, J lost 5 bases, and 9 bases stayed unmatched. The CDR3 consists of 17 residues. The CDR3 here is CASSLTSRDRGLETQYF. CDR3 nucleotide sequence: TGTGCCAGCAGCTTAACCTCGCGGGACAGGGGGCTGGAGACCCAGTACTTC.

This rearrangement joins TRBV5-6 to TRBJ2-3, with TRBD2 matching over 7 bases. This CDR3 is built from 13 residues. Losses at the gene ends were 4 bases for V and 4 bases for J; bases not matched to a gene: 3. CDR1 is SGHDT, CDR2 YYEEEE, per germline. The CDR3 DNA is TGTGCCAGCAGCACGGGGGGTGCAGATACGCAGTATTTT. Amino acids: CASSTGGADTQYF.

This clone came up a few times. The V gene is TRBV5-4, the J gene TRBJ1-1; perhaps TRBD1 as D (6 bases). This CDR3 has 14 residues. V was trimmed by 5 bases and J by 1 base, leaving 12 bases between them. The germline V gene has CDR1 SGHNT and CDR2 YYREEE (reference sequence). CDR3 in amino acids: CASSTRGGNTEAFF. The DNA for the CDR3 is TGTGCCAGCAGTACGAGGGGGGGGAACACTGAAGCTTTCTTT.

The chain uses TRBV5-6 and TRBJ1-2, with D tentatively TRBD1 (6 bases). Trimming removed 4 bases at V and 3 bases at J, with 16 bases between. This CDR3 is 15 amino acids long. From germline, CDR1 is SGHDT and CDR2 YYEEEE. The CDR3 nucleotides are TGTGCCAGCAGCCTCCCGGGAGGGGGAGACTATGGCTACACCTTC. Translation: CASSLPGGGDYGYTF.

Here the CDR3 DNA reads TGTGCCAGCAGCTTTAGCGGGACAGGGTACAATGAGCAGTTCTTC. Its translation is CASSFSGTGYNEQFF. The V gene is TRBV5-4, the J gene TRBJ2-1, with D maybe TRBD1 (9 bases). Germline V gene data show CDR1 as SGHNT and CDR2 as YYREEE (reference sequence). This CDR3 region has 15 residues. Trimming removed 2 bases from V and 4 bases from J, with 13 bases in between.

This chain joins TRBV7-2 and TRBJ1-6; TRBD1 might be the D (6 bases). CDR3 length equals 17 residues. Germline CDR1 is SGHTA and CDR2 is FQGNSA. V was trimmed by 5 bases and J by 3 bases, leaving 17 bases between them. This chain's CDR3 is CASSPNRVIDYNSPLHF. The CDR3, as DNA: TGTGCCAGCAGCCCTAACAGGGTAATCGACTATAATTCACCCCTCCACTTT.

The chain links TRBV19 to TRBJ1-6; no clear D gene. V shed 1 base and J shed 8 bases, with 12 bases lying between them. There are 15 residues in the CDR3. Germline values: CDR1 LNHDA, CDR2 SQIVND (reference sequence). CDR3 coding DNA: TGTGCCAGTAGTATAGCCGGGAGAGGCGATTCACCCCTCCACTTT. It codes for CASSIAGRGDSPLHF.

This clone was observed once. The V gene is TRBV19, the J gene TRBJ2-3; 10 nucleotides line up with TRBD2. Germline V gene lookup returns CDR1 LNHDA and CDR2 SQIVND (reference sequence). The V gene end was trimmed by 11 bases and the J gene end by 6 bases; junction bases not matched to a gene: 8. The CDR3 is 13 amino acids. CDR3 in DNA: TGTGCCGGATCTAGCGGGAGAGGCGATACGCAGTATTTT. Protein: CAGSSGRGDTQYF.

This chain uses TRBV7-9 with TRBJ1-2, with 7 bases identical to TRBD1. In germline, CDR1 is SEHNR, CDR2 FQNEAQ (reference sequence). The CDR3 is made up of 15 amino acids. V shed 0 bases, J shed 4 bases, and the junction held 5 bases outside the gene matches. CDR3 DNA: TGTGCCAGCAGCTTAGCCCGACAGGGACGCTATGGCTACACCTTC. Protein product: CASSLARQGRYGYTF.

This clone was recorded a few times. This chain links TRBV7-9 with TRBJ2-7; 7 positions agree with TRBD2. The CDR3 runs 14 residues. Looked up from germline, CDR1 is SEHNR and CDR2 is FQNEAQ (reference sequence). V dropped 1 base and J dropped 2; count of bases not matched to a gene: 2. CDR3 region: CASSLGGSTYEQYF. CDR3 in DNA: TGTGCCAGCAGCTTAGGCGGGAGCACCTACGAGCAGTACTTC.

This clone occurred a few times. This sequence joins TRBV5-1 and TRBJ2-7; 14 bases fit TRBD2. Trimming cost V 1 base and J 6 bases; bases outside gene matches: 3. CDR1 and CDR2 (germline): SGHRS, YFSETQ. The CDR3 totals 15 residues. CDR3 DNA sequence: TGCGCCAGCAGCTTGCTAGGACTAGCGGGAGGCGAGCAGTACTTC. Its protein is CASSLLGLAGGEQYF.

In DNA, the CDR3 is TGTGCCATCACGAGCGGGACAGGGGTTATCTATGGCTACACCTTC. As protein: CAITSGTGVIYGYTF. The genes are TRBV10-3 and TRBJ1-2; 10 bases line up with TRBD1. Per the germline V gene, CDR1 is ENHRY and CDR2 is SYGVKD. CDR3 length: 15 amino acids. With 7 bases clipped from V and 4 bases from J, the junction kept 9 bases outside the gene matches.